These 4 T cell receptor beta chains were sequenced from one sample in a study of metastatic and nonmetastatic thyroid tumors. Before thyroid surgery, none of the patients had received any treatment. Via MiXCR, TCRdb re-called the PCR reads. Of about 47,000 clones in the sample, 20% to 25% are singletons; the top ten hold about 3.3%. The sequenced sample was blood. These receptors were obtained from a male donor with papillary thyroid cancer or a benign thyroid nodule (not recorded which). Some clones in this sample may be carry-over from other donors' samples.

V is TRBV20-1 and J is TRBJ2-7, with D perhaps matching TRBD2 (6 bases). The CDR3 totals 14 residues. Germline CDR1 reads DFQATT; CDR2 reads SNEGSKA (reference sequence). V lost 7 bases and J 6 bases, leaving 22 bases between the germline ends. In DNA, the CDR3 is TGCAGTGGCTTCCTGATCGTGCGGGGAGGCGAGCAGTACTTC. Its translation is CSGFLIVRGGEQYF.

This clone came up a few times. This may arise from a read error, as a much more abundant clone is one base away. Other DNA sequences within the sample encode an identical CDR3. This chain connects TRBV2 to TRBJ1-1; D is possibly TRBD1 (5 bases). Germline CDR1 SNHLY, CDR2 FYNNEI. This CDR3 contains 14 residues. CDR3 sequence reads: CASRAQGQSTEAFF. CDR3 nucleotide sequence: TGCGCCAGCAGAGCCCAGGGCCAGAGCACTGAAGCTTTCTTT.

The table lists this clone with many counts. The V and J genes are TRBV6-5 and TRBJ2-7, with D perhaps TRBD1 (6 bases). The germline V gene has CDR1 MNHEY and CDR2 SVGAGI. The CDR3 length is 14 residues. Trimming stripped 2 bases from V and 0 bases from J, with 8 bases between. The CDR3 coding sequence is TGTGCCAGCAGTTACCTGGACAGCTCCTACGAGCAGTACTTC. Protein sequence: CASSYLDSSYEQYF.

About this clone: Other nucleotide sequences from this sample produce the same CDR3. The chain combines TRBV5-1 with TRBJ1-2; D is unclear. This CDR3 contains 13 residues. Trimming took 7 bases from V and 7 from J, leaving 17 bases between them. Per the germline V gene, CDR1 is SGHRS and CDR2 is YFSETQ. The CDR3 sequence is CASSTGGLGGYTF. The CDR3 nucleotides are TGCGCCAGCTCGACGGGTGGACTCGGTGGCTACACCTTC. Supplemented by reference TRBV5-1 and TRBJ1-2, the full variable domain reads KAGVTQTPRYLIKTRGQQVTLSCSPISGHRSVSWYQQTPGQGLQFLFEYFSETQRNKGNFPGRFSGRQFSNSRSEMNVSTLELGDSALYLCASSTGGLGGYTFGSGTRLTVV.